This T cell receptor (beta chain) is from a study of blood T cell repertoires in COVID-19. Study information: T cells, B-cell-depleted T cells, or PBMCs supplied cDNA or gDNA.

Authors' processing steps: Amplifying reference gene primers gave estimates of nucleated cell counts. TCRdb's copy holds only in-frame clones and misses some; the assay was immunoSEQ multiplex PCR. V, J and clone size derive from that table, while D and trimming were established from the DNA sequence. There are a few hundred thousand clones in the sample; about 85% occur only once, and 3.5% to 4% lies in the top ten. Germline V lookup: CDR1 ENHRY, CDR2 SYGVKD. With 8 bases removed from V and 2 bases from J, the gap between germline ends came to 22 bases. The CDR3 runs 16 residues. This clone was seen more than once but under ten times.

V is TRBV10-3 and J is TRBJ2-7, with D perhaps matching TRBD2 (6 bases). The receptor was isolated from a woman aged 18-29 years with acute or convalescent COVID-19. Sequencing used peripheral blood. The CDR3 region is CAIVQEEGRAPYEQYF. Here the CDR3 DNA reads TGTGCCATCGTCCAAGAGGAGGGTAGAGCCCCCTACGAGCAGTACTTC.